This passage covers 28 T cell receptor beta chains from one sample sequenced in a study of blood T cells in healthy people across ages. Together with a sample-barcoded 5' primer, a J-beta primer mix was included in a second PCR lasting about 7 to 11 cycles. TCRdb reprocessed the 5' RACE reads via MiXCR and lists one record per CDR3 protein. Of roughly 680,000 distinct CDR3 sequences in the sample, around 48% were seen once. The source material was blood. The receptors here all came from an older woman in good health.

This rearrangement joins TRBV7-2 to TRBJ2-1, with D tentatively TRBD2 (5 bases). Trimming removed 2 bases from V and 12 bases from J, with 20 bases in between. Per germline, CDR1 SGHTA and CDR2 FQGNSA. CDR3 length: 15 amino acids. CDR3 residues: CASSLFAGSTMRQFF. The CDR3, as DNA: TGTGCCAGCAGCTTATTTGCGGGTAGTACAATGCGGCAGTTCTTC.

The chain joins TRBV12-3 or TRBV12-4 to TRBJ2-3, with 8 bases matching TRBD2. Trimming removed 7 bases from V and 5 bases from J; junction bases left unmatched: 5. This CDR3 contains 13 residues. CDR3 sequence: CASTSGRRDTQYF. The CDR3 coding sequence is TGTGCCAGCACCAGCGGGAGAAGAGATACGCAGTATTTT.

About this clonotype itself: A read error is possible here, since a much larger clone lies one base away. The genes are TRBV2 and TRBJ1-2; TRBD1 might be the D (6 bases). This CDR3 has 12 residues. V was cut by 4 bases and J by 8 bases, with 11 bases left in between. Looked up from germline, CDR1 is SNHLY and CDR2 is FYNNEI. DNA of the CDR3: TGTGCCAGCAGTGCGACAGGAGAAGGCTACACCTTC. This translates into CASSATGEGYTF.

This clonotype was recorded at least ten times. The CDR3, as DNA: TGCAGTGCCGGGGACACACGGCGCACTGAAGCTTTCTTT. This translates into CSAGDTRRTEAFF. The chain employs TRBV20-1 and TRBJ1-1, with D perhaps matching TRBD1 (6 bases). Germline assignment: CDR1 DFQATT and CDR2 SNEGSKA (reference sequence). This CDR3 is 13 amino acids long. V was trimmed by 6 bases and J by 4 bases, leaving 15 bases between them.

This clonotype was seen a handful of times. The genes are TRBV6-5 and TRBJ2-1; the D is unclear. In germline, CDR1 is MNHEY, CDR2 SVGAGI. Trimming cost V 0 bases and J 8 bases, with 11 bases left between them. CDR3 length: 14 residues. The CDR3 sequence: CASSYSWGRDEQFF. The CDR3 nucleotides are TGTGCCAGCAGTTACTCGTGGGGTAGGGATGAGCAGTTCTTC.

This clonotype was seen only a few times. A much larger clone is a single base away; this may be a read error. This chain joins TRBV28 and TRBJ2-1; perhaps TRBD1 as D (5 bases). Gene TRBJ2-7 matches the end of the DNA better, so the J call may be wrong. The CDR3 sequence is 16 residues long. Germline CDR1 reads MDHEN; CDR2 reads SYDVKM. In DNA form, the CDR3 reads TGTGCCAGCCTTCCTAAAGCAAGGGGCTCCTACAATGAGCAGTACTTC. Protein product: CASLPKARGSYNEQYF.

Points on this clonotype: A read error may produce the germline difference seen at one junction end. This rearrangement joins TRBV20-1 to TRBJ2-6; 9 bases match TRBD1. The CDR3 spans 18 residues. The germline V gene has CDR1 DFQATT and CDR2 SNEGSKA (reference sequence). The CDR3 sequence: CSARSTGGGSSGANVPTF. The CDR3 DNA reads TGCAGTGCTAGATCGACAGGGGGTGGAAGCTCTGGGGCCAACGTCCCGACTTTC.

The sample holds a few counts of this clonotype. The chain employs TRBV5-1 and TRBJ2-3; TRBD2 matches at 9 bases. The CDR3 extends over 15 amino acids. V was pared by 0 bases and J by 5 bases, with 4 bases of the junction left unmatched. Germline V gene sequence: CDR1 SGHRS, CDR2 YFSETQ. CDR3 amino acids: CASSLADSGRDTQYF. The DNA of the CDR3 is TGCGCCAGCAGCTTGGCCGATAGCGGGAGAGATACGCAGTATTTT.

This clonotype turned up a few times. J is TRBJ2-1 and V is TRBV20-1, with D perhaps matching TRBD1 or TRBD2 (5 bases each). Germline V gene lookup returns CDR1 DFQATT and CDR2 SNEGSKA (reference sequence). The V end was cut by 6 bases, the J end by 7 bases, with 22 bases between. There are 15 residues in the CDR3. The CDR3 coding sequence is TGCAGTGCCAACCCCCCCGGGGCGCTGGGAAATGAGCAGTTCTTC. As protein: CSANPPGALGNEQFF.

V is TRBV7-9 and J is TRBJ2-1; 11 bases line up with TRBD2. The CDR3 has 15 amino acids. Germline V gives CDR1 SEHNR, CDR2 FQNEAQ (reference sequence). Trimming took 5 bases from V and 7 from J; bases not matched to a gene: 7. The CDR3 DNA reads as TGTGCCAGCAGCCAGGTAGCGGGAGGGATGAATGAGCAGTTCTTC. This gives the protein CASSQVAGGMNEQFF.

The chain is built from TRBV6-2 or TRBV6-3 and TRBJ2-7; D is unresolved. Germline V lookup: CDR1 MNHEY, CDR2 SVGEGT. V was clipped by 5 bases and J by 3 bases, with 11 bases between them. This CDR3 spans 13 amino acids. CDR3 nucleotide sequence: TGTGCCAGCAGTGCCATCAACATCTACGAGCAGTACTTC. It encodes CASSAINIYEQYF.

This clonotype was observed a handful of times. The gene calls are TRBV7-2 and TRBJ1-4; 7 nucleotides line up with TRBD1. Trimming cost V 4 bases and J 5 bases; bases outside gene matches: 7. CDR1 is SGHTA, CDR2 FQGNSA, per germline. The CDR3 runs 15 residues. The chain's CDR3 is CASSSQTGWNEKLFF. CDR3 in DNA: TGTGCCAGCAGCTCGCAGACAGGGTGGAATGAAAAACTGTTTTTT.

The V and J genes are TRBV4-2 and TRBJ1-6; D is ambiguous. Germline CDR1 is LGHNA and CDR2 is YNFKEQ. This CDR3 has 13 residues. The V end was cut by 4 bases, the J end by 8 bases, with 9 bases between. The CDR3 nucleotides are TGTGCCAGCAGCCCTAAGGTAGATTCACCCCTCCACTTT. Amino acids: CASSPKVDSPLHF.

As regards this clonotype: A junction end diverges from the germline sequence, so it may reflect a read error. The chain joins TRBV25-1 to TRBJ2-3, with D unclear. This CDR3 comprises 12 residues. Looked up from germline, CDR1 is MGHDK and CDR2 is SYGVNS. DNA of the CDR3: TGTGCCGGCAGTGATTTGGGAGATACGCAGTATTTT. Its translation: CAGSDLGDTQYF. The whole variable domain, filled in from reference TRBV25-1 and TRBJ2-3, reads EADIYQTPRYLVIGTGKKITLECSQTMGHDKMYWYQQDPGMELHLIHYSYGVNSTEKGDLSSESTVSRIRTEHFPLTLESARPSHTSQYLCAGSDLGDTQYFGPGTRLTVL.

The chain recombines TRBV7-2 with TRBJ2-1; 10 nucleotides match TRBD2. The CDR3 is 16 residues long. The junction had 7 bases not matched to a gene; V was cut back by 1 base and J by 7 bases. Germline lookup yields CDR1 SGHTA and CDR2 FQGNSA. As DNA, the CDR3 is TGTGCCAGCAGCTTAGAAATGGGACTAGCGATGAATGAGCAGTTCTTC. It translates to CASSLEMGLAMNEQFF.

The chain links TRBV10-3 to TRBJ2-1; 8 bases are a match to TRBD2. Germline trimming cut 10 bases from V and 7 bases from J; bases unmatched to any gene: 9. The CDR3 covers 13 residues. CDR1 is ENHRY and CDR2 is SYGVKD in the germline V gene. This CDR3 is CATFSGSLNEQFF. In DNA, the CDR3 is TGTGCCACCTTCAGCGGGAGTTTGAATGAGCAGTTCTTC.

This clonotype was found a few times. The chain combines TRBV5-1 with TRBJ2-3, with 11 bases fitting TRBD2. Germline V gives CDR1 SGHRS, CDR2 YFSETQ. The V and J ends lost 4 bases and 5 bases, in that order; junction bases with no gene match: 18. The CDR3 loop spans 19 amino acids. The DNA for the CDR3 is TGCGCCAGCAGCATTTCCGGGACTAGCGGAGAGGCTCGTCGAGATACGCAGTATTTT. Its translation: CASSISGTSGEARRDTQYF. Together with reference TRBV5-1 and TRBJ2-3, the CDR3 gives the full variable domain: KAGVTQTPRYLIKTRGQQVTLSCSPISGHRSVSWYQQTPGQGLQFLFEYFSETQRNKGNFPGRFSGRQFSNSRSEMNVSTLELGDSALYLCASSISGTSGEARRDTQYFGPGTRLTVL.

This sequence joins TRBV28 and TRBJ2-1; 7 bases fit TRBD1. The CDR3 loop spans 11 amino acids. Germline V CDR1 and CDR2: MDHEN, SYDVKM. Trimming at V came to 6 bases and at J to 13 bases, leaving 6 bases not matched to a gene. The CDR3 spells CASSNRDRQFF. Here the CDR3 DNA reads TGTGCCAGCAGCAACCGGGACAGACAGTTCTTC.

Worth noting for this clonotype: Germline is not matched at one junction end, which may reflect a read error. This sequence joins TRBV7-2 and TRBJ2-3, with 9 bases that match TRBD2. This CDR3 comprises 17 residues. Germline V CDR1 and CDR2: SGHTA, FQGNSA. The CDR3 spells CAGSLEGRGGRTDTQYF. The CDR3 bases are TGTGCCGGCAGCTTAGAGGGGCGGGGGGGGCGCACAGATACGCAGTATTTT. Drawing the rest from reference TRBV7-2 and TRBJ2-3, the complete variable domain is GAGVSQSPSNKVTEKGKDVELRCDPISGHTALYWYRQSLGQGLEFLIYFQGNSAPDKSGLPSDRFSAERTGGSVSTLTIQRTQQEDSAVYLCAGSLEGRGGRTDTQYFGPGTRLTVL.

The V call is TRBV9, the J call TRBJ1-2; D might be TRBD1 (5 bases). Germline CDR1 is SGDLS and CDR2 is YYNGEE. Between the trimmed V and J ends, which lost 4 bases and 8 bases, there was a span of 15 bases. CDR3 length: 13 residues. The chain's CDR3 is CASSPRDWAGYTF. The CDR3 DNA is TGTGCCAGCAGCCCCCGGGACTGGGCCGGCTACACCTTC.

The CDR3, as DNA: TGCAGCGTCCAACCCCGGACAGGTAGCCCCTACGAGCAGTACTTC. The encoded protein is CSVQPRTGSPYEQYF. The chain couples TRBV29-1 to TRBJ2-7, with 7 positions matching TRBD1. Trimming removed 6 bases from V and 2 bases from J; junction bases left unmatched: 13. The CDR3 is 15 residues long. Germline V gene sequence: CDR1 SQVTM, CDR2 ANQGSEA.

The rearrangement links TRBV4-2 to TRBJ1-4; a possible D gene is TRBD1 (5 bases). Trimming took 6 bases from V and 2 from J, leaving 19 bases between them. The germline CDR1 and CDR2 sequences are LGHNA and YNFKEQ. The CDR3 is made up of 17 amino acids. This CDR3 reads CASSPYGGVETNEKLFF. The DNA for the CDR3 is TGTGCCAGCAGTCCTTACGGAGGGGTCGAGACTAATGAAAAACTGTTTTTT.

V gene TRBV7-8 combines with J gene TRBJ2-7, with D perhaps TRBD1 or TRBD2 (7 bases each). The DNA end is more similar to TRBJ2-5, so the J call may be wrong. Germline V gives CDR1 SGHVS, CDR2 FQNEAQ. The CDR3 is 15 residues long. CDR3 sequence reads: CASRGRGLQGETQYF. The CDR3 DNA is TGTGCCAGCAGAGGGCGGGGGTTACAGGGGGAGACCCAGTACTTC.

This chain uses TRBV18 with TRBJ2-3, with a weak D call TRBD1 (6 bases). The CDR3 length is 14 residues. CDR1 and CDR2 from the germline V gene are KGHSH and LQKENI. V lost 3 bases and J lost 5, with 12 bases in between. CDR3 nucleotide sequence: TGTGCCAGCTCACCGGTGGGGGCTGAAGATACGCAGTATTTT. The encoded protein is CASSPVGAEDTQYF. Using reference TRBV18 and TRBJ2-3 for the parts outside the CDR3, the full variable domain is NAGVMQNPRHLVRRRGQEARLRCSPMKGHSHVYWYRQLPEEGLKFMVYLQKENIIDESGMPKERFSAEFPKEGPSILRIQQVVRGDSAAYFCASSPVGAEDTQYFGPGTRLTVL.

The genes are TRBV6-5 and TRBJ1-1, with TRBD1 matching 11 bases. The CDR3 length is 16 residues. J was trimmed by 3 bases and V by 6 bases; bases with no gene match: 9. CDR1 and CDR2 from the germline V gene are MNHEY and SVGAGI. DNA of the CDR3: TGTGCCAGCAGCTCTCCTCCGGGACAGGGGGACACTGAAGCTTTCTTT. Residues: CASSSPPGQGDTEAFF.

Note on this clonotype: Given a much more abundant clone one base away, this may be a read error. The chain employs TRBV12-3 or TRBV12-4 and TRBJ2-1; no reliable D call. This CDR3 contains 15 residues. V was clipped by 1 base and J by 3 bases, with 10 bases between them. This CDR3 is CASSLGHVNYNEQFF. CDR3 bases: TGTGCCAGCAGTTTAGGGCATGTAAACTACAATGAGCAGTTCTTC.

The sample holds a few counts of this clonotype. This rearrangement joins TRBV27 to TRBJ1-5, with a tentative D call TRBD1 (6 bases). Trimming removed 6 bases at V and 5 bases at J, with 17 bases between. CDR1 is MNHEY and CDR2 is SMNVEV in the germline V gene (reference sequence). This CDR3 contains 15 residues. CDR3 in DNA: TGTGCCAGCAGGAGACAGGTAGGGGGAGATCAGCCCCAGCATTTT. This encodes CASRRQVGGDQPQHF.

The V gene is TRBV15, the J gene TRBJ1-2, with D tentatively TRBD1 (6 bases). V was shortened by 1 base and J by 7 bases, with 16 bases between the two germline ends. The length of the CDR3 is 15 residues. In germline, CDR1 is LNHNV, CDR2 YYDKDF (reference sequence). CDR3 in DNA: TGTGCCACCAGCAGAGGCCTGGGACAACTCTTTGGCTACACCTTC. Residues: CATSRGLGQLFGYTF.